This TCR beta chain was retrieved from a study of control samples from healthy donors and cancer patients. The CDR3 is 14 residues long. The V gene lost 0 bases and the J gene lost 4 bases, with 10 bases spanning the gap. Per the germline V gene, CDR1 is SGHNT and CDR2 is YYREEE (reference sequence). Assay: immunoSEQ multiplex PCR; the TCRdb copy retains only in-frame clones and omits some. The sample shows about 85,000 clones, 85% to 90% of them seen only once. The receptor comes from an older woman in good health. The J gene is TRBJ1-2, the V gene TRBV5-4; maybe TRBD1 (5 bases). Sample: blood. For the CDR3, the DNA is TGTGCCAGCAGCTTGGCCGGGGGTGGCTATGGCTACACCTTC. Translated: CASSLAGGGYGYTF.